A selection of T cell receptor beta chains follows, all from one sample in a study of cytomegalovirus exposure and HLA in healthy donors. Clones were read by immunoSEQ multiplex PCR, and TCRdb kept only the in-frame ones, dropping some. The sample holds over 100,000 clones, around four fifths seen once. The sequencing input was PBMCs. All receptors derive from a woman aged 50 to 60 in good health and CMV-seropositive. The CDR3 runs from the conserved cysteine through the conserved F or W. Expanded clones get a size class; other rows say once, few or many, or leave the size out.

j_call: TRBJ2-1
clone_size: .
v_call: TRBV7-3
cdr3_aa: CASSLSSGGQVPMNEQFF

j_call: TRBJ2-6
clone_size: .
v_call: TRBV28
cdr3_aa: CASSSSAEAGANVLTF

j_call: TRBJ1-1
clone_size: .
v_call: TRBV19
cdr3_aa: CASRTGTVNTEAFF

j_call: TRBJ2-6
clone_size: .
v_call: TRBV5-1
cdr3_aa: CARARVLRSGANVLTF

j_call: TRBJ1-2
clone_size: .
v_call: TRBV5-4
cdr3_aa: CASSLVRDRGGGYTF

j_call: TRBJ2-7
clone_size: once
v_call: TRBV6-6
cdr3_aa: CASSYSFTGSTYEQYF

j_call: TRBJ2-7
clone_size: few
v_call: TRBV5-1
cdr3_aa: CASSPSGGSYEQYF

j_call: TRBJ2-7
clone_size: .
v_call: TRBV10-2
cdr3_aa: CASSSLAGVVHEQYF

j_call: TRBJ1-2
clone_size: few
v_call: TRBV5-4
cdr3_aa: CASSLGAGNYGYTF

j_call: TRBJ2-7
clone_size: once
v_call: TRBV7-8
cdr3_aa: CASSLYRITYEQYF

j_call: TRBJ1-2
clone_size: .
v_call: TRBV4-3
cdr3_aa: CASSQGGQGNYGYTF

j_call: TRBJ1-1
clone_size: .
v_call: TRBV6-1
cdr3_aa: CASGNFEQGQGF

j_call: TRBJ2-1
clone_size: .
v_call: TRBV11-3
cdr3_aa: CASSLSRGGFTEQFF

j_call: TRBJ2-1
clone_size: .
v_call: TRBV29-1
cdr3_aa: CSVVPGDNEQFF

j_call: TRBJ2-1
clone_size: few
v_call: TRBV5-1
cdr3_aa: CASKPPEATTYNEQFF

j_call: TRBJ2-3
clone_size: once
v_call: TRBV2
cdr3_aa: CASSFTGFTDTQYF

j_call: TRBJ2-5
clone_size: .
v_call: TRBV2
cdr3_aa: CASSGTGGLRSETQYF

j_call: TRBJ1-1
clone_size: .
v_call: TRBV7-2
cdr3_aa: CASGPGTGDTEAFF

j_call: TRBJ2-1
clone_size: .
v_call: TRBV4-1
cdr3_aa: CASSQVHSTYNEQFF

j_call: TRBJ2-1
clone_size: .
v_call: TRBV28
cdr3_aa: CASSFGDRGIFEQFF

j_call: TRBJ1-2
clone_size: .
v_call: TRBV28
cdr3_aa: CASTPTRGRNYGYTF

j_call: TRBJ2-2
clone_size: .
v_call: TRBV28
cdr3_aa: CATWDKSNTGELFF

j_call: TRBJ2-5
clone_size: .
v_call: TRBV7-6
cdr3_aa: CASRSSSVLETQYF

j_call: TRBJ1-1
clone_size: .
v_call: TRBV7-6
cdr3_aa: CASSLYGGHQAPNTEAFF

j_call: TRBJ1-2
clone_size: .
v_call: TRBV19
cdr3_aa: CASSINRGHGYTF

j_call: TRBJ2-1
clone_size: .
v_call: TRBV7-2
cdr3_aa: CASSLTPQPGGLYNEQFF

j_call: TRBJ2-5
clone_size: .
v_call: TRBV11-2
cdr3_aa: CASSLGIGSETQYF

j_call: TRBJ2-7
clone_size: .
v_call: TRBV28
cdr3_aa: CASSKLGRTYEQYF

j_call: TRBJ2-7
clone_size: .
v_call: TRBV7-8
cdr3_aa: CASSLRGGGYEQYF

j_call: TRBJ2-3
clone_size: once
v_call: TRBV5-1
cdr3_aa: CASSLMETGSSTDTQYF

j_call: TRBJ1-2
clone_size: once
v_call: TRBV27
cdr3_aa: CASSTTGGGYTF

j_call: TRBJ2-3
clone_size: .
v_call: TRBV5-1
cdr3_aa: CASTDTSGTDTQYF

j_call: TRBJ1-1
clone_size: .
v_call: TRBV6-6
cdr3_aa: CASSYEDRVNTEAFF

j_call: TRBJ2-3
clone_size: .
v_call: TRBV7-9
cdr3_aa: CSSSLAGGPVDTQYF

j_call: TRBJ2-7
clone_size: .
v_call: TRBV7-9
cdr3_aa: CASSSGQPTYEQYF

j_call: TRBJ2-7
clone_size: few
v_call: TRBV13
cdr3_aa: CASSFFPGDYEQYF

j_call: TRBJ1-1
clone_size: .
v_call: TRBV2
cdr3_aa: CASSDQGLTEAFF

j_call: TRBJ2-3
clone_size: few
v_call: TRBV7-9
cdr3_aa: CASSNGRGRVTDTQYF

j_call: TRBJ2-3
clone_size: .
v_call: TRBV7-3
cdr3_aa: CASSLSGRAIDTQYF

j_call: TRBJ2-5
clone_size: .
v_call: TRBV7-8
cdr3_aa: CASSQRWGEIETQYF

j_call: TRBJ2-7
clone_size: .
v_call: TRBV2
cdr3_aa: CASRVSWGPTYEQYF

j_call: TRBJ1-2
clone_size: few
v_call: TRBV27
cdr3_aa: CASSPDRSNYGYTF

j_call: TRBJ2-5
clone_size: few
v_call: TRBV2
cdr3_aa: CASSPNRDTETQYF

j_call: TRBJ2-1
clone_size: .
v_call: TRBV27
cdr3_aa: CASSLRRVSEQFF

j_call: TRBJ2-5
clone_size: once
v_call: TRBV5-5
cdr3_aa: CASSLVREARWETQYF

j_call: TRBJ1-1
clone_size: .
v_call: TRBV11-1
cdr3_aa: CASSLETGGYTEAFF